This T cell receptor (beta chain) is drawn from a study of CD8+ T cells in alopecia areata. The wider study: Patients received oral tofacitinib, 5 to 10 mg twice daily, for moderate-to-severe alopecia areata. Overall study results and limits: Among patients, TCR sharing was less clear than in mice, a difference possibly due in part to HLA diversity in the patient population.

RNA extraction and reverse transcription yielded cDNA as sequencing template. Method: immunoSEQ multiplex PCR; TCRdb's copy keeps in-frame clones and lacks some. The table has fewer than 250,000 clones, more than 45% seen once. As regards this clone: What it recognizes is unknown.

The origin of this receptor is a human donor with alopecia areata. The sample here was CD4+ T cells sorted from blood, taken at week 0.

The CDR3 bases are TGTGCCAGCAGTTTGGGACTAGCGGGACAGGAGACCCAGTACTTC. It is translated as CASSLGLAGQETQYF. The chain carries TRBV27 and TRBJ2-5, with 13 bases aligning to TRBD2. The CDR3 spans 15 residues. Per the germline V gene, CDR1 is MNHEY and CDR2 is SMNVEV (reference sequence). The ends lost 3 bases at V and 5 bases at J; junction bases unmatched: 3.